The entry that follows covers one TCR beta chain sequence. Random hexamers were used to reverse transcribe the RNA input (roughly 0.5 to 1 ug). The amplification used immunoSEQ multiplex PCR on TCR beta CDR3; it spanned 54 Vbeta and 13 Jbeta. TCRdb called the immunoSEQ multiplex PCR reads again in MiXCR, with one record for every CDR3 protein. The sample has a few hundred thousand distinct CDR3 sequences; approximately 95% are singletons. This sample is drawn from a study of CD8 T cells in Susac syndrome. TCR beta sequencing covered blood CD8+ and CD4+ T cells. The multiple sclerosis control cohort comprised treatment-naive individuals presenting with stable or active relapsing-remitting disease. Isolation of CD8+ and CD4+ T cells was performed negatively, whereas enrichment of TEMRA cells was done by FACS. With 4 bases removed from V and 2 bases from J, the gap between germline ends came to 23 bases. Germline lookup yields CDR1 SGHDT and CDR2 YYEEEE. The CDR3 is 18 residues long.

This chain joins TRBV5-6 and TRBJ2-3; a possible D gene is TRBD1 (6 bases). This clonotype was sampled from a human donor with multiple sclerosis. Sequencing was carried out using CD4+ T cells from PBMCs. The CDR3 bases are TGTGCCAGCAGCGTACCGGTAGGGGGTCCAAAAGACACAGATACGCAGTATTTT. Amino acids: CASSVPVGGPKDTDTQYF. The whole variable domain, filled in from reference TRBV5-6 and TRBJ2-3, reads DAGVTQSPTHLIKTRGQQVTLRCSPKSGHDTVSWYQQALGQGPQFIFQYYEEEERQRGNFPDRFSGHQFPNYSSELNVNALLLGDSALYLCASSVPVGGPKDTDTQYFGPGTRLTVL.